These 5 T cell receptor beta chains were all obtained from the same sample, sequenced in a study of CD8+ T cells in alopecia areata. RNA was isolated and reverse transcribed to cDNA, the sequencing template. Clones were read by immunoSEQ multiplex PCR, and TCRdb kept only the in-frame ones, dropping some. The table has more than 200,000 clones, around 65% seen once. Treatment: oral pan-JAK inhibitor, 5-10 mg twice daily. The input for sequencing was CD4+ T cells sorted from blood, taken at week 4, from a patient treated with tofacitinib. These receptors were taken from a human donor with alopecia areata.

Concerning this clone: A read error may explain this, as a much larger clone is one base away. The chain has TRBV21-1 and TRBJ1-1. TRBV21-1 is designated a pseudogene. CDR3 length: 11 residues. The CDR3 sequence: CASSMSTEAFF. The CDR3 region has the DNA TGTGCCAGCAGCATGAGCACTGAAGCTTTCTTT.

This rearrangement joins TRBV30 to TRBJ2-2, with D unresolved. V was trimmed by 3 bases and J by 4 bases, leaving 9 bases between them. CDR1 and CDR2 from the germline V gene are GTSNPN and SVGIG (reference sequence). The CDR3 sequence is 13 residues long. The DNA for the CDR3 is TGTGCCTGGAGGGGTTACGGCACCGGGGAGCTGTTTTTT. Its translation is CAWRGYGTGELFF.

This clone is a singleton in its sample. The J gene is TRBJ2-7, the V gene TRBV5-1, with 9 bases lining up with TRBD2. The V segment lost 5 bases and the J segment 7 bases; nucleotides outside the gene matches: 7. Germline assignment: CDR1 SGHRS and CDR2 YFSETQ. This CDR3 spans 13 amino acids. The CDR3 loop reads CASSLAGGREQYF. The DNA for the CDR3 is TGCGCCAGCAGTCTGGCGGGGGGGCGTGAGCAGTACTTC.

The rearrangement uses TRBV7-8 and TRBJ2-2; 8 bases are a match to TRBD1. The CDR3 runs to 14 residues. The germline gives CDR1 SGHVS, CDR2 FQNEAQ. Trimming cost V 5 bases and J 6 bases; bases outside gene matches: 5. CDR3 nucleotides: TGTGCCAGCAGCCCGGACAGGGCTGCCGGGGAGCTGTTTTTT. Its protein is CASSPDRAAGELFF.

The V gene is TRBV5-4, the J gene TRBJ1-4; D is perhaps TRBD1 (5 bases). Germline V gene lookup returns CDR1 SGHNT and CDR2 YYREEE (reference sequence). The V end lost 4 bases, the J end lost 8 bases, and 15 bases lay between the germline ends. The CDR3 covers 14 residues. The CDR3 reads CASSPAGGEEKLFF. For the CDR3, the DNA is TGTGCCAGCAGCCCGGCGGGAGGGGAAGAAAAACTGTTTTTT.